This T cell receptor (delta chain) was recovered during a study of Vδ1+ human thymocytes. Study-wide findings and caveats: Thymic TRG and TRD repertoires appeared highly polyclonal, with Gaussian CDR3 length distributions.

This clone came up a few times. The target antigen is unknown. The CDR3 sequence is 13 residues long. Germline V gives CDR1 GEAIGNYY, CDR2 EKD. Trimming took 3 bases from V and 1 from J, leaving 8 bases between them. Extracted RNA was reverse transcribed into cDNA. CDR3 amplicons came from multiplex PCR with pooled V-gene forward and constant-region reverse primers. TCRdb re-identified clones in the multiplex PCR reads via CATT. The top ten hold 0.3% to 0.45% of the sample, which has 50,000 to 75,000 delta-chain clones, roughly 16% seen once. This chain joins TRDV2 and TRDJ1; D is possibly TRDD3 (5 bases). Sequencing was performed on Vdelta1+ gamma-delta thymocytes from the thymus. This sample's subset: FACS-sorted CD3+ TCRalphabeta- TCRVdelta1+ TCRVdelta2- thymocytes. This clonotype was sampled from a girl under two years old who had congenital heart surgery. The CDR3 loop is CACDDWITDKLIF. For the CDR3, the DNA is TGTGCCTGTGACGACTGGATCACCGATAAACTCATCTTT.